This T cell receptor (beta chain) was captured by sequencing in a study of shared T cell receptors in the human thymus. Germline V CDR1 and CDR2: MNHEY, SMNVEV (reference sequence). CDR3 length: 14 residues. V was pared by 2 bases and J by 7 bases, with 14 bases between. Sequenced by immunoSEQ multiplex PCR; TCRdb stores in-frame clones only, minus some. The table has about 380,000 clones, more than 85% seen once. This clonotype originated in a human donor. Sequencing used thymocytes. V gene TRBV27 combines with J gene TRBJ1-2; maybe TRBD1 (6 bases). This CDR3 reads CASSLDNREGGYTF. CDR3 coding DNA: TGTGCCAGCAGTTTAGACAACAGGGAAGGTGGCTACACCTTC.